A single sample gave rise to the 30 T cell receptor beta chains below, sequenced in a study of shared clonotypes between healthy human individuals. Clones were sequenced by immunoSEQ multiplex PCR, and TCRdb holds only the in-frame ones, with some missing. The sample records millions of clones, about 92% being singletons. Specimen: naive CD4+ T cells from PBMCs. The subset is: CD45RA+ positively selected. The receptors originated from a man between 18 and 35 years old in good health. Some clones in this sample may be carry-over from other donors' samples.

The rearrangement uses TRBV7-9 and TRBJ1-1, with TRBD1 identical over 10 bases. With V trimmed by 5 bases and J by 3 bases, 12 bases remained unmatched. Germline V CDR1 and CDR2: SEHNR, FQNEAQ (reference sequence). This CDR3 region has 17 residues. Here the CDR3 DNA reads TGTGCCAGCAGCACCATCCCTAGGGACAGGGGATACACTGAAGCTTTCTTT. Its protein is CASSTIPRDRGYTEAFF.

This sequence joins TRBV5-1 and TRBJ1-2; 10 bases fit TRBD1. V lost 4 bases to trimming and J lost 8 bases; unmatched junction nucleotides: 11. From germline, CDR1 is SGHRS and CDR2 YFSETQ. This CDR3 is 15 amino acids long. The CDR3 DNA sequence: TGCGCCAGCAGCCTCCGGACAGGGGGATCGGAGGGCTACACCTTC. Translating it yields CASSLRTGGSEGYTF. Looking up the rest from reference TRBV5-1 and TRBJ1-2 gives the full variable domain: KAGVTQTPRYLIKTRGQQVTLSCSPISGHRSVSWYQQTPGQGLQFLFEYFSETQRNKGNFPGRFSGRQFSNSRSEMNVSTLELGDSALYLCASSLRTGGSEGYTFGSGTRLTVV.

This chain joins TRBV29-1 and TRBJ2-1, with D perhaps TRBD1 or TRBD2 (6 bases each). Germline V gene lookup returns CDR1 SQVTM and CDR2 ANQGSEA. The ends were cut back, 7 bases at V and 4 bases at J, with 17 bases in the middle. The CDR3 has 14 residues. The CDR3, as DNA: TGCAGCGCTCAAGGGGGGTTTGGGTACAATGAGCAGTTCTTC. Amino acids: CSAQGGFGYNEQFF.

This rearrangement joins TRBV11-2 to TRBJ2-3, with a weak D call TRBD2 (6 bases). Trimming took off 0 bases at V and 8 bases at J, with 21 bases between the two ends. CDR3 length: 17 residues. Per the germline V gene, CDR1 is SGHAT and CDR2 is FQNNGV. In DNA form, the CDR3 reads TGTGCCAGCAGCTTAGATGGCGGGAAGCCAATAGGGAGTACGCAGTATTTT. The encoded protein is CASSLDGGKPIGSTQYF.

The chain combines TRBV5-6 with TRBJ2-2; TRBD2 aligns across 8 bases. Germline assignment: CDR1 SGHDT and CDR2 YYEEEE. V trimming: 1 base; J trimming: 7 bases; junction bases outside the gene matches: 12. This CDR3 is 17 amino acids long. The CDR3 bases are TGTGCCAGCAGCTTGTTTTGGACTAGCCCCGGGAGCGGGGAGCTGTTTTTT. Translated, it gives CASSLFWTSPGSGELFF. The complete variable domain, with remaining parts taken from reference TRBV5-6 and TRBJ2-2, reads DAGVTQSPTHLIKTRGQQVTLRCSPKSGHDTVSWYQQALGQGPQFIFQYYEEEERQRGNFPDRFSGHQFPNYSSELNVNALLLGDSALYLCASSLFWTSPGSGELFFGEGSRLTVL.

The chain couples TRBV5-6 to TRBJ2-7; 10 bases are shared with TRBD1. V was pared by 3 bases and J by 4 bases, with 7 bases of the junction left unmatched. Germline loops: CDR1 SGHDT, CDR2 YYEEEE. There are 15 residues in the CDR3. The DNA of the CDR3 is TGTGCCAGCAGCTCGGGACAGGGGAGGAGGTACGAGCAGTACTTC. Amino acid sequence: CASSSGQGRRYEQYF. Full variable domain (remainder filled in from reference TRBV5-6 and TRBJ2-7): DAGVTQSPTHLIKTRGQQVTLRCSPKSGHDTVSWYQQALGQGPQFIFQYYEEEERQRGNFPDRFSGHQFPNYSSELNVNALLLGDSALYLCASSSGQGRRYEQYFGPGTRLTVT.

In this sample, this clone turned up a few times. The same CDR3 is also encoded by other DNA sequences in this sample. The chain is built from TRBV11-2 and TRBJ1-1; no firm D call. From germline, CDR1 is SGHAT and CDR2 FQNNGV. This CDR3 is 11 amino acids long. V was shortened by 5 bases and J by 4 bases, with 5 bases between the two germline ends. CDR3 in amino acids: CASSRATEAFF. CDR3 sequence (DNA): TGTGCCAGCAGCCGAGCCACTGAAGCTTTCTTT.

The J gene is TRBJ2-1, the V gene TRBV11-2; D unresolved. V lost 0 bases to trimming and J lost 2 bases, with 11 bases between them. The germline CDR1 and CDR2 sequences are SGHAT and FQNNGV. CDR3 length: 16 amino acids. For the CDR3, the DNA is TGTGCCAGCAGCTTAGATCTGTCCATGCCCTACAATGAGCAGTTCTTC. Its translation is CASSLDLSMPYNEQFF. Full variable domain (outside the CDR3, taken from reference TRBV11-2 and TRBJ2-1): EAGVAQSPRYKIIEKRQSVAFWCNPISGHATLYWYQQILGQGPKLLIQFQNNGVVDDSQLPKDRFSAERLKGVDSTLKIQPAKLEDSAVYLCASSLDLSMPYNEQFFGPGTRLTVL.

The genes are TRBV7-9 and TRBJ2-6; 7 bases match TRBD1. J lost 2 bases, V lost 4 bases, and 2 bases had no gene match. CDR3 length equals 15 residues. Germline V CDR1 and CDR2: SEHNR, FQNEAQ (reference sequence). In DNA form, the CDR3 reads TGTGCCAGCAGCTCGACAGGGCCTGGGGCCAACGTCCTGACTTTC. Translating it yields CASSSTGPGANVLTF.

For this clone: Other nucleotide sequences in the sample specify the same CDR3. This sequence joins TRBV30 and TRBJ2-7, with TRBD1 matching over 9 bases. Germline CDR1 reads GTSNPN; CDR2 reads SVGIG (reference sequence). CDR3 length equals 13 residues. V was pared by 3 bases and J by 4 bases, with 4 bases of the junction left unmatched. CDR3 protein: CAWRLTGGYEQYF. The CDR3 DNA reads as TGTGCCTGGAGGCTGACAGGGGGTTACGAGCAGTACTTC.

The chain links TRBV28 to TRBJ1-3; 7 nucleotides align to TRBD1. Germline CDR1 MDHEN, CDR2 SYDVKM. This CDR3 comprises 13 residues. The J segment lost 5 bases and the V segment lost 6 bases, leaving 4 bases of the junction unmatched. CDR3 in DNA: TGTGCCAGCAGACAGGGGTCTAGAAACACCATATATTTT. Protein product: CASRQGSRNTIYF.

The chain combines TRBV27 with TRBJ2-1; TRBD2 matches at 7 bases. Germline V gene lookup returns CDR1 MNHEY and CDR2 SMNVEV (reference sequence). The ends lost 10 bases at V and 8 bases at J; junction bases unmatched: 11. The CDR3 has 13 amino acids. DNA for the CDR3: TGTGCCACGGCTAGGGCGGGAGTCCATGAGCAGTTCTTC. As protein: CATARAGVHEQFF.

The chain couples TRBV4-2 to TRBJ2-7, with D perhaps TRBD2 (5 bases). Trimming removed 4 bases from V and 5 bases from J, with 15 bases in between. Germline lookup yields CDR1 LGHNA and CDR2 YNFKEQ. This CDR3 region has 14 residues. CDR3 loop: CASSPSGFGNEQYF. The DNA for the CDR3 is TGTGCCAGCAGCCCGTCGGGATTCGGGAACGAGCAGTACTTC.

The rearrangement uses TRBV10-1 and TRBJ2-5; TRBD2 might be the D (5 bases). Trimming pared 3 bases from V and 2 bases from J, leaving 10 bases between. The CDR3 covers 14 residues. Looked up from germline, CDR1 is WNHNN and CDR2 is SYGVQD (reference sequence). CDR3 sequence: CASSDPADQETQYF. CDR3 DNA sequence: TGCGCCAGCAGTGACCCAGCGGATCAAGAGACCCAGTACTTC.

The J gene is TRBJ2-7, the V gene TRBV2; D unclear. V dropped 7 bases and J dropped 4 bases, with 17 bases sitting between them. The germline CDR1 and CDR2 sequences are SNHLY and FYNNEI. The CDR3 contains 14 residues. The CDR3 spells CASKSSRPGYEQYF. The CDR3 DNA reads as TGTGCCAGCAAGAGCAGCAGACCTGGATACGAGCAGTACTTC.

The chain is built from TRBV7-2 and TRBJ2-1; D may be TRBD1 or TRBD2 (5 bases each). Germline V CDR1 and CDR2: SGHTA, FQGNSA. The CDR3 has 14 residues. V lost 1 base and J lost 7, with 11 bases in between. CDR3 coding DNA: TGTGCCAGCAGCTTAGGAGGGGTCGGTAATGAGCAGTTCTTC. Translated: CASSLGGVGNEQFF.

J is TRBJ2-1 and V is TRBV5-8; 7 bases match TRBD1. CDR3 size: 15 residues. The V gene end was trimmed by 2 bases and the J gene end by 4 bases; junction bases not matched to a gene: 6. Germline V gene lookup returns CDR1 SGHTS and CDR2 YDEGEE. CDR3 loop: CASSFFGTAYNEQFF. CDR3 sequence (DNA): TGTGCCAGCAGCTTCTTCGGGACAGCTTACAATGAGCAGTTCTTC.

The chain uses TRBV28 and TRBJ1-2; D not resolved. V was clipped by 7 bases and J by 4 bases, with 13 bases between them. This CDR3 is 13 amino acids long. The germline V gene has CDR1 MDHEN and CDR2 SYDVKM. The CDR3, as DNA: TGTGCCAGCATTTCCGGTATTAGCTATGGCTACACCTTC. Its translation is CASISGISYGYTF.

CDR3 sequence: CASSPGGIQETQYF. In DNA form, the CDR3 reads TGTGCCAGCAGTCCCGGTGGCATCCAAGAGACCCAGTACTTC. The chain is built from TRBV28 and TRBJ2-5; D remains unclear. V was shortened by 5 bases and J by 1 base, with 11 bases between the two germline ends. The CDR3 extends over 14 amino acids. CDR1 MDHEN and CDR2 SYDVKM come from the germline V gene.

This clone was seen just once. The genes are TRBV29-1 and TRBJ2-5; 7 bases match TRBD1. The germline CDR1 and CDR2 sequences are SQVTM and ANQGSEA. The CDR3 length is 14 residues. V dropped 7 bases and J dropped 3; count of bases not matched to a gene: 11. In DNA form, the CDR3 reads TGCAGCGGACTTAAGACAGGGAACGAAGAGACCCAGTACTTC. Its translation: CSGLKTGNEETQYF.

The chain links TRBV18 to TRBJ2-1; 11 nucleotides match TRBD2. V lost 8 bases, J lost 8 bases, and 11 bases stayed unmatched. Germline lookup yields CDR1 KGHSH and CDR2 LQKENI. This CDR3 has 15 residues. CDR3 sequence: CASHGLAGREDEQFF. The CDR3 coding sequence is TGTGCCAGCCACGGACTAGCGGGTAGAGAGGATGAGCAGTTCTTC.

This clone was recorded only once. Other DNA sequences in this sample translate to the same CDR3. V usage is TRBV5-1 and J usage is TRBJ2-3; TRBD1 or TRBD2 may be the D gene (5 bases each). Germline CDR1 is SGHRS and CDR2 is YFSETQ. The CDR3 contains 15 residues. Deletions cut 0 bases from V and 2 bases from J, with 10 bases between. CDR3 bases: TGCGCCAGCAGCTTGGGGGGCCGGGACACAGATACGCAGTATTTT. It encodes CASSLGGRDTDTQYF.

The CDR3 DNA reads as TGCGCCAGCAGCCAAGTTCCGGACTTCTCCTACGAGCAGTACTTC. Translated, it gives CASSQVPDFSYEQYF. The chain uses TRBV4-1 and TRBJ2-7, with D perhaps matching TRBD2 (5 bases). The CDR3 covers 15 residues. Between the trimmed V and J ends, which lost 1 base and 0 bases, there was a span of 10 bases. From germline, CDR1 is MGHRA and CDR2 YSYEKL.

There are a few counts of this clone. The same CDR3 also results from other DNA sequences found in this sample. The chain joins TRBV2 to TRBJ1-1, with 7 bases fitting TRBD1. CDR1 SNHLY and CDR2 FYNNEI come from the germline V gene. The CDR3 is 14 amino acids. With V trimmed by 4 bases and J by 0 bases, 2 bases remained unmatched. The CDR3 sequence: CASSAGQMNTEAFF. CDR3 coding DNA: TGTGCCAGCAGTGCGGGACAGATGAACACTGAAGCTTTCTTT.

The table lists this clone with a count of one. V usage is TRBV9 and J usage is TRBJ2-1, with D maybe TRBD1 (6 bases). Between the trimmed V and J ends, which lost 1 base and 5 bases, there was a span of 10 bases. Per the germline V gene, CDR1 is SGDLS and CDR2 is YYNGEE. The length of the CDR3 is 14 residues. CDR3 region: CASSVNRENNEQFF. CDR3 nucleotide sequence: TGTGCCAGCAGCGTAAACAGGGAGAACAATGAGCAGTTCTTC.

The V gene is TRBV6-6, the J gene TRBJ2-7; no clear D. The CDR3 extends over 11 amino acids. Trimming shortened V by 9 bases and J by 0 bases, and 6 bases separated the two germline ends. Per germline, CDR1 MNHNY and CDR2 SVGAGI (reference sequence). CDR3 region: CASADSYEQYF. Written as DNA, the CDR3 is TGTGCCAGTGCTGACTCCTACGAGCAGTACTTC.

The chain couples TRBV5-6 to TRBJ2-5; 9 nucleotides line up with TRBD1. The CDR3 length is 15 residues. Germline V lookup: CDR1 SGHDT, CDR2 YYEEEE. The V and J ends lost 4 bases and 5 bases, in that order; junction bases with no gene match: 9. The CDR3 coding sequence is TGTGCCAGCAGCGTTATTCGGACAGGGGTTGAGACCCAGTACTTC. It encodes CASSVIRTGVETQYF.

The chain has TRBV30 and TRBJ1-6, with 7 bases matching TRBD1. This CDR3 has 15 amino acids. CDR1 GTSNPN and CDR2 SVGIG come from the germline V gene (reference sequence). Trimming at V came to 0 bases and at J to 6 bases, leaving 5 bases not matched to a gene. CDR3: CAWSVGGQLNSPLHF. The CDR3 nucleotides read TGTGCCTGGAGTGTAGGGGGACAGCTTAATTCACCCCTCCACTTT. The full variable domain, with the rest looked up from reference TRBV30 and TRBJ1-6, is SQTIHQWPATLVQPVGSPLSLECTVEGTSNPNLYWYRQAAGRGLQLLFYSVGIGQISSEVPQNLSASRPQDRQFILSSKKLLLSDSGFYLCAWSVGGQLNSPLHFGNGTRLTVT.

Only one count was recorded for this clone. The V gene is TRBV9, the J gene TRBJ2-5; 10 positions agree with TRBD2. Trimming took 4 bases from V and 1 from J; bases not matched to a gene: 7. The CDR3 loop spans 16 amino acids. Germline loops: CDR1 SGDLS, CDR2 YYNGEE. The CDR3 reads CASSNNGLAVQETQYF. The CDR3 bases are TGTGCCAGCAGCAACAATGGACTAGCGGTCCAAGAGACCCAGTACTTC.

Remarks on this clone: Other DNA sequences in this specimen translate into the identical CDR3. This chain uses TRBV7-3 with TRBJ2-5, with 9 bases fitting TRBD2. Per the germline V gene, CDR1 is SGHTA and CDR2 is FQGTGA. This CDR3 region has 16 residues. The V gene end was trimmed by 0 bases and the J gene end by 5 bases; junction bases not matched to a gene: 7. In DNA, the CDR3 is TGTGCCAGCAGCTTAACGGCGGGAGGGGTCGGGGAGACCCAGTACTTC. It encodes CASSLTAGGVGETQYF.